This T cell receptor beta chain was sequenced during a study of T cell repertoires in cytomegalovirus infection. The overall study: CMV epitopes, recently identified HLA-C-restricted and well-studied HLA-B-restricted, were used. Evidence of both CMV infection and a matching HLA type came from public TCR beta signatures.

On this clonotype: The target antigen is unknown.

TCRdb re-analysed the reads in MiXCR, keeping a single row per CDR3 protein. The sample has 700,000 to 900,000 distinct CDR3 sequences; about 29% are singletons. Study-wide results and caveats: Clonotypes of TCR beta that were HLA-C-restricted and CMV-specific dominated the ex vivo response.

CDR3 size: 16 residues. Germline V gene lookup returns CDR1 SGDLS and CDR2 YYNGEE. V trimming: 3 bases; J trimming: 0 bases; junction bases outside the gene matches: 5. The specimen was cultured CD8+ T cells from PBMCs, collected from culture after CMV antigen stimulation. The chain links TRBV9 to TRBJ2-1; TRBD1 agrees at 8 bases. The sequence derives from a human donor in good health (CMV status not recorded). Some clones in this sample may be carry-over from other donors' samples. CDR3 sequence: CASSDTGGGSYNEQFF. The CDR3 DNA reads as TGTGCCAGCAGCGACACAGGGGGAGGCTCCTACAATGAGCAGTTCTTC.